These 9 T cell receptor beta chains came from one sample sequenced in a study of T cell responses to AZD1222 COVID-19 vaccine (dated by TCRdb to the early 2020s). What this sample's time point label stands for: baseline before first vaccination. Libraries were made using the immunoSEQ multiplex PCR assay. This is the immuneACCESS table as TCRdb keeps it, with only in-frame sequences that have V and J called. A part of the clones is gone; compared with another copy, unresolved V genes explain less than half, and the rest is unexplained. The sample data list 90,000 to 110,000 clones, and about nine tenths of these were observed just once. The biggest ten clones account for 4.5% to 6.5% of the sample. This sample comprised peripheral blood, obtained on day 0 of AZD1222 vaccination. The source is an adult in good health.

This clone appeared a few times. The rearrangement uses TRBV12-3 or TRBV12-4 and TRBJ1-2; TRBD1 might be the D (6 bases). The CDR3 has 13 residues. V lost 0 bases and J 9 bases, leaving 11 bases between the germline ends. CDR3 amino acids: CASSLAGAQSYTF. The DNA of the CDR3 is TGTGCCAGCAGTTTAGCGGGGGCGCAAAGCTACACCTTC.

This rearrangement joins TRBV7-7 to TRBJ2-5; D is perhaps TRBD1 (5 bases). This CDR3 has 14 amino acids. The germline CDR1 and CDR2 sequences are SSHAT and FNYEAQ (reference sequence). Trimming removed 3 bases at V and 1 base at J, with 9 bases between. CDR3 sequence (DNA): TGTGCCAGCAGCTTGAGACAGTTCCAAGAGACCCAGTACTTC. Translation: CASSLRQFQETQYF.

V usage is TRBV15 and J usage is TRBJ2-7; 8 nucleotides align to TRBD1. The CDR3 length is 14 residues. Germline lookup yields CDR1 LNHNV and CDR2 YYDKDF (reference sequence). V lost 3 bases and J lost 3; bases outside the gene matches: 4. Here the CDR3 reads CATSSTGGNYEQYF. CDR3 nucleotide sequence: TGTGCCACCAGCAGCACAGGGGGGAACTACGAGCAGTACTTC.

The rearrangement joins TRBV5-1 to TRBJ2-7; TRBD2 agrees at 13 bases. The CDR3 extends over 17 amino acids. V was clipped by 3 bases and J by 5 bases; unmatched bases: 11. Looked up from germline, CDR1 is SGHRS and CDR2 is YFSETQ. The CDR3 region is CASSSLGALAGGDEQYF. CDR3 in DNA: TGCGCCAGCAGCTCTCTGGGGGCACTAGCGGGAGGGGACGAGCAGTACTTC.

This chain links TRBV28 with TRBJ2-2, with 8 positions matching TRBD1. The CDR3 contains 16 residues. Germline CDR1 and CDR2: MDHEN and SYDVKM. The V gene end was trimmed by 5 bases and the J gene end by 0 bases; junction bases not matched to a gene: 5. The CDR3 here is CASSPPDRANTGELFF. The CDR3 coding sequence is TGTGCCAGCAGTCCACCGGACAGGGCGAACACCGGGGAGCTGTTTTTT.

The rearrangement joins TRBV6-2 or TRBV6-3 to TRBJ2-5, with D perhaps assigned TRBD1 or TRBD2 (6 bases each). Germline values: CDR1 MNHEY, CDR2 SVGEGT. Trimming cost V 5 bases and J 1 base, with 14 bases left between them. CDR3 size: 15 residues. The CDR3 nucleotides read TGTGCCAGCAGTCCCGGGGGACACCTCCAAGAGACCCAGTACTTC. Its protein product is CASSPGGHLQETQYF.

The CDR3 region is CASSTGTYNEQFF. In DNA, the CDR3 is TGTGCCAGTAGTACCGGGACCTACAATGAGCAGTTCTTC. The V gene is TRBV19, the J gene TRBJ2-1; possibly TRBD2 for D (5 bases). Trimming shortened V by 4 bases and J by 2 bases, and 6 bases separated the two germline ends. The length of the CDR3 is 13 residues. Germline V gives CDR1 LNHDA, CDR2 SQIVND (reference sequence).

This chain links TRBV15 with TRBJ2-2, with D maybe TRBD1 (5 bases). This CDR3 is built from 13 residues. The germline V gene has CDR1 LNHNV and CDR2 YYDKDF (reference sequence). Trimming left V 2 bases short and J 7 bases short, with 8 bases between. CDR3 sequence: CATSRPGFGELFF. The DNA for the CDR3 is TGTGCCACCAGCAGACCAGGGTTCGGGGAGCTGTTTTTT.

The chain combines TRBV15 with TRBJ1-4, with D uncertain. This CDR3 is built from 15 residues. The V and J ends lost 1 base and 3 bases respectively, with 9 bases between them. CDR1 and CDR2 (germline): LNHNV, YYDKDF (reference sequence). CDR3 amino acids: CATSRVGSANEKLFF. The DNA for the CDR3 is TGTGCCACCAGCAGAGTGGGCAGTGCTAATGAAAAACTGTTTTTT. The whole variable domain, remainder taken from reference TRBV15 and TRBJ1-4, is DAMVIQNPRYQVTQFGKPVTLSCSQTLNHNVMYWYQQKSSQAPKLLFHYYDKDFNNEADTPDNFQSRRPNTSFCFLDIRSPGLGDTAMYLCATSRVGSANEKLFFGSGTQLSVL.